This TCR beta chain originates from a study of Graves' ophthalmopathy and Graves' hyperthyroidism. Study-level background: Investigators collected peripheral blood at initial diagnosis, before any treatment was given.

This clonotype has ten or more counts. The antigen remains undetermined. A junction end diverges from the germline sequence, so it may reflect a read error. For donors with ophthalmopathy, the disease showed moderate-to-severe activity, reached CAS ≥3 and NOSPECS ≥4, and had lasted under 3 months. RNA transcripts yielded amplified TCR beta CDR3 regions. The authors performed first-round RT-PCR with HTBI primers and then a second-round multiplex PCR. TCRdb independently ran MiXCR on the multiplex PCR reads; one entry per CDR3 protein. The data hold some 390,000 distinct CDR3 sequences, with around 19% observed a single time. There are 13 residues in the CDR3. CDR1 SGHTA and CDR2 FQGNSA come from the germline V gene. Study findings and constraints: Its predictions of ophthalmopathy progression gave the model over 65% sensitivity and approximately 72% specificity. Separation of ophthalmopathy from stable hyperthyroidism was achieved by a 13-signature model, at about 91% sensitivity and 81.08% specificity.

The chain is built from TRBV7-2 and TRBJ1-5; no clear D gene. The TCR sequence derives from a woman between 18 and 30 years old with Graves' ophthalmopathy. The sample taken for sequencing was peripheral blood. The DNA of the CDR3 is TGTGCCAGCAGTTTAGACAGCAATCAGCCCCAGCATTTT. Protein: CASSLDSNQPQHF.